This T cell receptor beta chain stems from a study of CD8 T cells in ankylosing spondylitis. Points from the study as a whole: Reactive arthritis synovial fluid and blood previously showed some of these motif variants. Characteristic of ankylosing spondylitis blood, it appeared, was a TCR beta motif comprising roughly eight highly homologous variants.

The sample holds many counts of this clonotype. The antigen is undetermined. Library preparation for TCR beta used quantitative 5'-RACE with molecular barcodes. MiXCR, run by TCRdb on the 5' RACE reads, gives a single entry per CDR3 protein. The table has about 7,000 distinct CDR3 sequences, about 3% seen once. The CDR3 is 15 residues long. V lost 0 bases and J lost 6, with 13 bases in between. Germline lookup yields CDR1 SGDLS and CDR2 YYNGEE. What was sequenced was blood, either unsorted or a sorted T cell fraction (not recorded which). This chain joins TRBV9 and TRBJ2-1, with D possibly matching TRBD2 (6 bases). The receptor comes from a female donor with ankylosing spondylitis or in good health (not recorded which). In DNA form, the CDR3 reads TGTGCCAGCAGCGTAGGTAGCGGATACCCCAATGAGCAGTTCTTC. Protein: CASSVGSGYPNEQFF.